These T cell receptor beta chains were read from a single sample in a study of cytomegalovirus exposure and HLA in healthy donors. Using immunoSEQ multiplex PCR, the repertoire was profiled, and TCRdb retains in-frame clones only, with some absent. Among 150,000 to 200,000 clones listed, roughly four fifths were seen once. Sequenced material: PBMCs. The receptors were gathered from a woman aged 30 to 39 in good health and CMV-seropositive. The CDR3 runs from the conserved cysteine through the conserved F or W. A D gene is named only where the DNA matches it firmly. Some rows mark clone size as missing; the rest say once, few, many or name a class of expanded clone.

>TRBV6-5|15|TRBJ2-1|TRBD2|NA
TGTGCCAGCAGTTACCGTGGCGGGAGTATAAATGAGCAGTTCTTC
CASSYRGGSINEQFF
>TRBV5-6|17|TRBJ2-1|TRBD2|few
TGTGCCAGCAGCGTAGGACCTCGACTAGCGGGCGTTAATGAGCAGTTCTTC
CASSVGPRLAGVNEQFF
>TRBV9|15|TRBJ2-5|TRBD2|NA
TGTGCCAGCAGCCAGACGGGGGGGTCTAGGGAGACCCAGTACTTC
CASSQTGGSRETQYF
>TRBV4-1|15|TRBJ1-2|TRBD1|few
TGCGCCAGCAGCCCGACAGGGGGCACAGGGTTTGGCTACACCTTC
CASSPTGGTGFGYTF
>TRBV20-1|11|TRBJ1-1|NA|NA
TGCAGTGCTAGCTCAGGGGCAGAAGCTTTCTTT
CSASSGAEAFF
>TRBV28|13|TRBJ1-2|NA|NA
TGTGCCAGCAGCCAACGACTAAGGGAGGGCTACACCTTC
CASSQRLREGYTF
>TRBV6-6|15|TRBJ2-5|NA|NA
TGTGCCAGCAGTGCTCTCAGCGGCCCCCCTGGAACCCAGTACTTC
CASSALSGPPGTQYF
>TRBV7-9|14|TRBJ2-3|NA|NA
TGTGCCAGCAGCAGCGAGGGGGAGGGAGATACGCAGTATTTT
CASSSEGEGDTQYF
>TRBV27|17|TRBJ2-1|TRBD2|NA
TGTGCCAGCAGTTTCCCCGGGACTAGCGAAGCCTACAATGAGCAGTTCTTC
CASSFPGTSEAYNEQFF
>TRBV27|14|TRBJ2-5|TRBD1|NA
TGTGCCAGCAGAACGGGACAGGGGGCGGGGGAGCAGTACTTC
CASRTGQGAGEQYF
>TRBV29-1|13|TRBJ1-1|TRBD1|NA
TGCACCACTACAGGGGGCGCGGACACTGAAGCTTTCTTT
CTTTGGADTEAFF
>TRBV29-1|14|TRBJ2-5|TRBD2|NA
TGCAGCGTTGATTCTAGCGGGACGGGTGAGACCCAGTACTTC
CSVDSSGTGETQYF